A selection of T cell receptor beta chains follows, all from one sample in a study of patients and donors after allogeneic stem cell transplantation. MiXCR, run by TCRdb on the RT-PCR reads, gives a single entry per CDR3 protein. Here the sample spans roughly 200,000 distinct CDR3 sequences, around two fifths being singletons. Sequences were obtained from blood, either unsorted or a sorted T cell fraction (not recorded which). These receptors all stem from a human donor who was either an allogeneic HSCT recipient or a stem cell or donor lymphocyte infusion donor (not recorded which). It is not recorded whose cells these are; they may come from a transplant donor. The CDR3 runs from the conserved cysteine through the conserved F or W. D genes are given only for firm matches. Size is omitted from some rows. Given values are once, few, many or a class for expanded clones.

CDR3 DNA	CDR3 protein	V gene	J gene	clone size	D gene
TGCGCCAGCGAGGGGGGCTCGAACACTGAAGCTTTCTTT	CASEGGSNTEAFF	TRBV10-2	TRBJ1-1	.	.
TGCGCCAGCAGCTTTTTGAGCGGGGGGCAAGAGACCCAGTACTTC	CASSFLSGGQETQYF	TRBV5-1	TRBJ2-5	.	TRBD2
TGTGCCAGCCTTGACTGGGGGCTGCTTTACGAGCAGTACTTC	CASLDWGLLYEQYF	TRBV6-1	TRBJ2-7	.	.
TGTGCCAGCAGCCCCGGGACAGAATCTGGCTACACCTTC	CASSPGTESGYTF	TRBV7-8	TRBJ1-2	.	TRBD1
TGTGCCAGCAGCGTATCCGGACAGGGGGGCGGCTACACCTTC	CASSVSGQGGGYTF	TRBV9	TRBJ1-2	.	TRBD1
TGCAGCGTTGGCTTGGGGGATAGCAATCAGCCCCAGCATTTT	CSVGLGDSNQPQHF	TRBV29-1	TRBJ1-5	few	.
TGTGCCACCAGCAGAGGTAACAGGGGCACTGAAGCTTTCTTT	CATSRGNRGTEAFF	TRBV15	TRBJ1-1	few	TRBD1
TGTGCCATCAGCCCCGGACAGGGGCTGGGACAGCCCCAGCATTTT	CAISPGQGLGQPQHF	TRBV10-3	TRBJ1-5	.	TRBD1
TGTGCCAGCAGTCCCAGACAGGGGAGGCCTTTGAACACTGAAGCTTTCTTT	CASSPRQGRPLNTEAFF	TRBV28	TRBJ1-1	.	TRBD1
TGCGCCAGCAGCCAAGGCCGCGGGATCTCCTACGAGCAGTACTTC	CASSQGRGISYEQYF	TRBV4-3	TRBJ2-7	.	.
TGTGCCAGCAGCGTAGGGGACAGCAATCAGCCCCAGCATTTT	CASSVGDSNQPQHF	TRBV9	TRBJ1-5	few	.
TGCGCCAGCAGCCCCGGGACATCTAACTATGGCTACACCTTC	CASSPGTSNYGYTF	TRBV5-1	TRBJ1-2	.	.
TGCGCCAGCAGCTTGGGGAATGCGGGGGCCACAAGCACAGATACGCAGTATTTT	CASSLGNAGATSTDTQYF	TRBV5-1	TRBJ2-3	many	.
TGCAGTGCTAGAGTGGAGACAGGCAAGGATGAAAAACTGTTTTTT	CSARVETGKDEKLFF	TRBV20-1	TRBJ1-4	.	.
TGTGCCACAACGGGGGATACCTCTGGAAACACCATATATTTT	CATTGDTSGNTIYF	TRBV12-3/TRBV12-4	TRBJ1-3	few	.
TGTGCCAGCAGTCCCTCGCCTAGGGCCGGAGATACGCAGTATTTT	CASSPSPRAGDTQYF	TRBV12-3/TRBV12-4	TRBJ2-3	few	.